This T cell receptor (beta chain) was observed in a study of blood T cells in healthy people across ages. Turning to this clonotype: No antigen is known for it.

Through a sample-barcoded 5' primer and a J-beta primer mix, a second PCR was run for 7 to 11 cycles. In TCRdb, the 5' RACE reads were re-called with MiXCR into one record per CDR3 protein. The data contain 910,000 or so distinct CDR3 sequences, roughly 47% of them singletons. Germline trimming cut 6 bases from V and 5 bases from J; bases unmatched to any gene: 13. Germline lookup yields CDR1 SQVTM and CDR2 ANQGSEA. The length of the CDR3 is 16 residues. Regarding the study as a whole: Bulk PBMC profiling left naive and antigen-experienced comparisons inconclusive.

This TCR derives from a woman aged 55-75 years in good health. This chain joins TRBV29-1 and TRBJ2-4; TRBD1 matches at 10 bases. Source material: blood. The CDR3 region is CSVVLRQGARENIQYF. The CDR3 DNA reads as TGCAGCGTAGTCCTGAGACAGGGGGCACGGGAAAACATTCAGTACTTC.